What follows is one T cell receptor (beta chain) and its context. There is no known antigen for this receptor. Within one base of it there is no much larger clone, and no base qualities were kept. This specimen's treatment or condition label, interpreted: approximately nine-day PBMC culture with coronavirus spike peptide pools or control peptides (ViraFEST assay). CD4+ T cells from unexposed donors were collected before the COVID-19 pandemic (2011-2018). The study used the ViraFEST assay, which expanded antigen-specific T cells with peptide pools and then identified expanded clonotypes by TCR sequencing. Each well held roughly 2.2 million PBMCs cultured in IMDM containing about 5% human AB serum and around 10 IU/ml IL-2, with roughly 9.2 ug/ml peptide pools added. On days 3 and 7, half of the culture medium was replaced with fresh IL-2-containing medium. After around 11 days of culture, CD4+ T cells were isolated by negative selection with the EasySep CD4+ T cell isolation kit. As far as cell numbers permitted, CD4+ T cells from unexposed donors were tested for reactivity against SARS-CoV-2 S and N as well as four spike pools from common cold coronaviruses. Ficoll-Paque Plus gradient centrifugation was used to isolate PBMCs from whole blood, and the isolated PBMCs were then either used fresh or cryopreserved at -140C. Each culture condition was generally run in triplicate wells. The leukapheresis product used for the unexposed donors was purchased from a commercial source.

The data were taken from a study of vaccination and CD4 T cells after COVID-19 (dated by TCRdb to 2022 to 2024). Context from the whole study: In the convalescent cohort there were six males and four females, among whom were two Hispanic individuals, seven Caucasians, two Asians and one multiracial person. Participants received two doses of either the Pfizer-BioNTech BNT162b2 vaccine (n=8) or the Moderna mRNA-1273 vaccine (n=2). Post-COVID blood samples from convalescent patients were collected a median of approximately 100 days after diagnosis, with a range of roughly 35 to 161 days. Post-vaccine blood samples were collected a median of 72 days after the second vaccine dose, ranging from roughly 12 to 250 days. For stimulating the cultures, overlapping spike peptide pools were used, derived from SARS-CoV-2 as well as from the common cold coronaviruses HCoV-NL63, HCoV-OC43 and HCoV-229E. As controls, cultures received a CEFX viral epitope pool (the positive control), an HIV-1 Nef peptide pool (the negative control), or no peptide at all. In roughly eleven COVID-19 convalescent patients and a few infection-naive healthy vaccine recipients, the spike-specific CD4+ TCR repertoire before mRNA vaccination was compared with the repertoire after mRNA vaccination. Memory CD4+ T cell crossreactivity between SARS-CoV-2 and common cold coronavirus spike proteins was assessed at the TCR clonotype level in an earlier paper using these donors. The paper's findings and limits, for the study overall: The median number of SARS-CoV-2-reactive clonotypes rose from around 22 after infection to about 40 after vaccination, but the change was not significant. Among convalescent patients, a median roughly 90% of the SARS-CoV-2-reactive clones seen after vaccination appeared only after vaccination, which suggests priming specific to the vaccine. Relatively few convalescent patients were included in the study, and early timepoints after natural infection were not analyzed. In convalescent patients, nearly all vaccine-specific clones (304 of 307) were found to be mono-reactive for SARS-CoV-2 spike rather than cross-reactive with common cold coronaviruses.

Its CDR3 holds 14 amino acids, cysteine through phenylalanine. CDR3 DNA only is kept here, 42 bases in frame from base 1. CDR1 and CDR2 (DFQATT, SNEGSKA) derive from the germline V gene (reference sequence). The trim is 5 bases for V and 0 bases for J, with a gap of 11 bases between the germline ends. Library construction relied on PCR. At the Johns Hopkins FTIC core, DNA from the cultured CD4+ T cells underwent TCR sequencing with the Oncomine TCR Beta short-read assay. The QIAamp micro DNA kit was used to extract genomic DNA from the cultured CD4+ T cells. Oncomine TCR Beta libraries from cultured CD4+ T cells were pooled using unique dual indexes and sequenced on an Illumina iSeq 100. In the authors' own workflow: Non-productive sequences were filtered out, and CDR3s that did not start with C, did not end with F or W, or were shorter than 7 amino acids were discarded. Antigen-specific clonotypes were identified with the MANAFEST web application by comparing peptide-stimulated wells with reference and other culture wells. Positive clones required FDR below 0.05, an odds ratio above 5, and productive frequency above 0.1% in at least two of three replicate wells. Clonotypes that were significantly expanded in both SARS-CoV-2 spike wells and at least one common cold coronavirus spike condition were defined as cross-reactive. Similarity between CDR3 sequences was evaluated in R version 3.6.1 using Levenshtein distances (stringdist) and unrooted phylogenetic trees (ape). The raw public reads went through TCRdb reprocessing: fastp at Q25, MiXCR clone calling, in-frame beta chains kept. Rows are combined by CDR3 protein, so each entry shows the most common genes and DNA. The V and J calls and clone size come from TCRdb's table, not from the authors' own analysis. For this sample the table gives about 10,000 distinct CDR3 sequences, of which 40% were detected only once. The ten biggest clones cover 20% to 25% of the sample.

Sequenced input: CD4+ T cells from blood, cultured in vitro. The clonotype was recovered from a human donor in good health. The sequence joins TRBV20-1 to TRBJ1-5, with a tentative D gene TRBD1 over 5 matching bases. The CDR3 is CSASLDNSNQPQHF. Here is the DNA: TGCAGTGCTTCGTTGGACAATAGCAATCAGCCCCAGCATTTT.